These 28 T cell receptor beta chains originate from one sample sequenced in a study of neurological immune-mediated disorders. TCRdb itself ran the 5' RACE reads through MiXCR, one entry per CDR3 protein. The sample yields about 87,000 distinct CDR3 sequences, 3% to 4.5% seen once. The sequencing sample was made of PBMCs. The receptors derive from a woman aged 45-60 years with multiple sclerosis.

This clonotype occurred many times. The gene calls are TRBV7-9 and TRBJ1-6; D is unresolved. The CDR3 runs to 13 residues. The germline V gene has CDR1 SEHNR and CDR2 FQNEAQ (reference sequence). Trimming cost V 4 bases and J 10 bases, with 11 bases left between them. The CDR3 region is CASSWESRSPLHF. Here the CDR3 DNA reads TGTGCCAGCAGCTGGGAGTCACGGTCACCCCTCCACTTT.

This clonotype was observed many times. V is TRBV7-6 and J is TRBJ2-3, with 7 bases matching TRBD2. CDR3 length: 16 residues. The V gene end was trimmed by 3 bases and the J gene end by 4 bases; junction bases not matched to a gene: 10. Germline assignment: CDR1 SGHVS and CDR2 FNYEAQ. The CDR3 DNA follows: TGTGCCAGCAGCTTGAAGCGGGGAGGGCTGTCAGATACGCAGTATTTT. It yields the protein CASSLKRGGLSDTQYF.

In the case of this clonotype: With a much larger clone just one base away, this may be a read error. The CDR3 bases are TGTGACAGCAGCTTGCCTTCCTACGAGCAGTACTTC. It specifies CDSSLPSYEQYF. The chain is built from TRBV5-5 and TRBJ2-7; D unresolved. Germline V gene data show CDR1 as SGHKS and CDR2 as YYEKEE (reference sequence). This CDR3 has 12 residues.

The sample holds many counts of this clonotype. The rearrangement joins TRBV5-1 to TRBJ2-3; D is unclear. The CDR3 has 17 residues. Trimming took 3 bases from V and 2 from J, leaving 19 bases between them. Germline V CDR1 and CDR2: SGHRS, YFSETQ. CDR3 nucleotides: TGCGCCAGCAGCTCACCCCAAGGGCGTCTCCACACAGATACGCAGTATTTT. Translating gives CASSSPQGRLHTDTQYF.

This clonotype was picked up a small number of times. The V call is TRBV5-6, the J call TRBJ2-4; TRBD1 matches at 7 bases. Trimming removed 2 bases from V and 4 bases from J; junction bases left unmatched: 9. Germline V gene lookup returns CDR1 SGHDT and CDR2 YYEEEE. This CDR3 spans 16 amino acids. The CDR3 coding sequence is TGTGCCAGCAGCTTCCTGGACAGGACCGAAAAAAACATTCAGTACTTC. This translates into CASSFLDRTEKNIQYF.

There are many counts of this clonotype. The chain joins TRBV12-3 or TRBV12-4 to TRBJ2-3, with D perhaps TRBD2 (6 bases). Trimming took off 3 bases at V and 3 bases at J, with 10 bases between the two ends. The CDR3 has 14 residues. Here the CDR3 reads CASSFSGGTDTQYF. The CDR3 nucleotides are TGTGCCAGCAGTTTCTCCGGGGGTACAGATACGCAGTATTTT.

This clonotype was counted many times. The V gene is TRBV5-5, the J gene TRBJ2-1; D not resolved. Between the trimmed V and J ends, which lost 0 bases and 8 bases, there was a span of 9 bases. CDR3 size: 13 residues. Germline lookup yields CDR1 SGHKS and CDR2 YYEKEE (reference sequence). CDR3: CASSLVVYDEQFF. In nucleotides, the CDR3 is TGTGCCAGCAGCTTGGTGGTTTACGATGAGCAGTTCTTC. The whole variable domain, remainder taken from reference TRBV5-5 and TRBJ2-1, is DAGVTQSPTHLIKTRGQQVTLRCSPISGHKSVSWYQQVLGQGPQFIFQYYEKEERGRGNFPDRFSARQFPNYSSELNVNALLLGDSALYLCASSLVVYDEQFFGPGTRLTVL.

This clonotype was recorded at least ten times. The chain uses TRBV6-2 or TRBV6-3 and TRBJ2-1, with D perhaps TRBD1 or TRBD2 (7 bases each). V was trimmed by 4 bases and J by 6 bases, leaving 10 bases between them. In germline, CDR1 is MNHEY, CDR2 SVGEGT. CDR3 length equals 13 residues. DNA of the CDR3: TGTGCCAGCAGTTTCAGGGGGGGCAATGAGCAGTTCTTC. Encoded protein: CASSFRGGNEQFF.

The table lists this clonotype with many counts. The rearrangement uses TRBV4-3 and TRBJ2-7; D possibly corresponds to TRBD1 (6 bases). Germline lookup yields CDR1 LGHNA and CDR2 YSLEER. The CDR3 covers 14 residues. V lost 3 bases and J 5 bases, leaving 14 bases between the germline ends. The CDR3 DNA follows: TGCGCCAGCAGCCAGGAACCCACAGGGAACGAGCAGTACTTC. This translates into CASSQEPTGNEQYF.

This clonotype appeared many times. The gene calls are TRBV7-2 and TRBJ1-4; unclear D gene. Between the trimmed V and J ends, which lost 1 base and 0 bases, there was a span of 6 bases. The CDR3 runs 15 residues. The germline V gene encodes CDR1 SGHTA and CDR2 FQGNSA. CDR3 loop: CASSLGQSTNEKLFF. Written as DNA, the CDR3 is TGTGCCAGCAGCTTAGGGCAGTCAACTAATGAAAAACTGTTTTTT. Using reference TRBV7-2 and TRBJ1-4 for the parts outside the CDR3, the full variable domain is GAGVSQSPSNKVTEKGKDVELRCDPISGHTALYWYRQSLGQGLEFLIYFQGNSAPDKSGLPSDRFSAERTGGSVSTLTIQRTQQEDSAVYLCASSLGQSTNEKLFFGSGTQLSVL.

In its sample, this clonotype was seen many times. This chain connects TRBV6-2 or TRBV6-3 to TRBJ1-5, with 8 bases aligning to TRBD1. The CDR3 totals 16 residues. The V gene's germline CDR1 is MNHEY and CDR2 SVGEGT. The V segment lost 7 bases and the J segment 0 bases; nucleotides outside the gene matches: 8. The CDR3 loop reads CASNRGDRGSNQPQHF. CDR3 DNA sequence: TGTGCCAGCAATCGAGGTGACAGGGGTAGCAATCAGCCCCAGCATTTT.

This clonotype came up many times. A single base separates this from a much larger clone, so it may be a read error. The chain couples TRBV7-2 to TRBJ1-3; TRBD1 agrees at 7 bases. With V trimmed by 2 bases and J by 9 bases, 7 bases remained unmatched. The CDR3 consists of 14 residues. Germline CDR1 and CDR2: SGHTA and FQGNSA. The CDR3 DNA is TGTGCCAGCAGCTTACCGAAGGGGGCAGGCACCATATATTTT. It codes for CASSLPKGAGTIYF.

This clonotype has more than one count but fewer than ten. The CDR3 DNA follows: TGCGCCAGCAGCCAAGATGGAGTACAGGGCGCTTTTTTCTTT. Protein sequence: CASSQDGVQGAFFF. The gene calls are TRBV4-3 and TRBJ1-1; TRBD1 might be the D (6 bases). This CDR3 contains 14 residues. V lost 0 bases and J 13 bases, leaving 18 bases between the germline ends. Germline CDR1 reads LGHNA; CDR2 reads YSLEER.

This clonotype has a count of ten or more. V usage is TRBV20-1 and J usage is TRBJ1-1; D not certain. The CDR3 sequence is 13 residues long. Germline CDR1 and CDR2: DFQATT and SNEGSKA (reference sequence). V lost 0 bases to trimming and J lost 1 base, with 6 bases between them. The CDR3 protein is CSARDLKNTEAFF. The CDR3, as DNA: TGCAGTGCTAGAGATCTCAAGAACACTGAAGCTTTCTTT.

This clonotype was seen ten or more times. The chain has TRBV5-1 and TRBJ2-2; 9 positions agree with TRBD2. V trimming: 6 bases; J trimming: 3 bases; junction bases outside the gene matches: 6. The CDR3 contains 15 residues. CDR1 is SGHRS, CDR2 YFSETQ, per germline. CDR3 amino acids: CASTLAGGDTGELFF. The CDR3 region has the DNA TGCGCCAGCACCCTCGCGGGGGGGGACACCGGGGAGCTGTTTTTT.

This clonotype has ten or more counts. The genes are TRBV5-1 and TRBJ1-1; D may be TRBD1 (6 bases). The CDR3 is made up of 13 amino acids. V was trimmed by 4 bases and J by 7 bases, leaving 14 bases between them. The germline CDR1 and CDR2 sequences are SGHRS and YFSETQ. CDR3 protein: CASSPRGGLEAFF. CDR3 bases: TGCGCCAGCAGCCCAAGGGGGGGACTTGAAGCTTTCTTT.

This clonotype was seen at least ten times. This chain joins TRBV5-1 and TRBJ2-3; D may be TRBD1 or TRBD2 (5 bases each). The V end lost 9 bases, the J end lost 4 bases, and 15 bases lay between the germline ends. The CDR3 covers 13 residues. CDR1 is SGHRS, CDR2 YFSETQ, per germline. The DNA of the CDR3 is TGCGCCACTCCGGGACCAGCCCCAGATACGCAGTATTTT. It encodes CATPGPAPDTQYF. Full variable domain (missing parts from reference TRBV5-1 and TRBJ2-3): KAGVTQTPRYLIKTRGQQVTLSCSPISGHRSVSWYQQTPGQGLQFLFEYFSETQRNKGNFPGRFSGRQFSNSRSEMNVSTLELGDSALYLCATPGPAPDTQYFGPGTRLTVL.

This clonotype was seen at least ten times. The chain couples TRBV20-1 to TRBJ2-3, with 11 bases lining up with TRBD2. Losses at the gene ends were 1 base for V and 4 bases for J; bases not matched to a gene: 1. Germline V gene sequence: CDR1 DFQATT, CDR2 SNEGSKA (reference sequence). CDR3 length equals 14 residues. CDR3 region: CSARVSGGADTQYF. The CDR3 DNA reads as TGCAGTGCTAGAGTTAGCGGGGGGGCAGATACGCAGTATTTT.

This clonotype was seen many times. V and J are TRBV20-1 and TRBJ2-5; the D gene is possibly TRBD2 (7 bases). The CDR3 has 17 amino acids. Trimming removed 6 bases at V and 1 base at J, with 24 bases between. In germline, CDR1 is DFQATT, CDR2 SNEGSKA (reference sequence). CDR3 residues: CSARRRGGRPLQETQYF. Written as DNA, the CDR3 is TGCAGTGCCCGCCGTAGGGGGGGACGACCACTCCAAGAGACCCAGTACTTC.

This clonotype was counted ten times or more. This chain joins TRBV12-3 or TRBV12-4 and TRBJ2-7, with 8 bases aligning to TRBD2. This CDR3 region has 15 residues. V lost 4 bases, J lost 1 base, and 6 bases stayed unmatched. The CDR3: CASSSLRGRSYEQYF. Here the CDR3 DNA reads TGTGCCAGCAGTTCCCTCCGCGGGAGGTCCTACGAGCAGTACTTC.

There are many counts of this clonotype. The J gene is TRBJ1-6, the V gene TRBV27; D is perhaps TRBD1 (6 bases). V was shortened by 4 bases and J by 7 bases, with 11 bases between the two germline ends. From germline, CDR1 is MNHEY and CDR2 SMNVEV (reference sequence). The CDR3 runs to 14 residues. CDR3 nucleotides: TGTGCCAGCAGTTACAGGGTTGGAAATTCACCCCTCCACTTT. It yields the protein CASSYRVGNSPLHF.

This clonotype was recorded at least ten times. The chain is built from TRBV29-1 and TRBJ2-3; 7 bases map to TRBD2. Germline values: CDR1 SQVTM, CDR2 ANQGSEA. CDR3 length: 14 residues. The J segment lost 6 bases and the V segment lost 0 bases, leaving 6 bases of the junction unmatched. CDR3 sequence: CSVEDSGGSDTQYF. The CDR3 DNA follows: TGCAGCGTTGAAGATTCGGGGGGATCTGATACGCAGTATTTT.

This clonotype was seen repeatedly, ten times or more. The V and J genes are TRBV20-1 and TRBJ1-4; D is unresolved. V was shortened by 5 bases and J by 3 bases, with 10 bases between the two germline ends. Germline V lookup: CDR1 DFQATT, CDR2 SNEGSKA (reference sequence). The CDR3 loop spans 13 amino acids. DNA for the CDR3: TGCAGTGCTCTAGACTCGGCTAATGAAAAACTGTTTTTT. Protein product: CSALDSANEKLFF.

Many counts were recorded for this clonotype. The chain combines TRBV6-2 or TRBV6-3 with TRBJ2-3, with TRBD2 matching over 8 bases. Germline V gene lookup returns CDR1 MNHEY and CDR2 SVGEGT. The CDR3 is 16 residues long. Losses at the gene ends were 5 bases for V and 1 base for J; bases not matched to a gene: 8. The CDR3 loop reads CASSAPGLGRTDTQYF. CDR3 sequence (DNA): TGTGCCAGCAGTGCACCGGGACTAGGCCGCACAGATACGCAGTATTTT.

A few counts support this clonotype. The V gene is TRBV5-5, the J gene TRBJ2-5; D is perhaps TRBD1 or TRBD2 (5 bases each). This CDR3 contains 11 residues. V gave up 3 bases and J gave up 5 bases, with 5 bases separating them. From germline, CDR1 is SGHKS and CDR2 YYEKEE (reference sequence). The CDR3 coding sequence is TGTGCCAGCAGCTGGGGGGAGACCCAGTACTTC. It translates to CASSWGETQYF.

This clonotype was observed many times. The DNA for the CDR3 is TGTGCCAGCCAGAAAGGGACTAGCGGGGAAGAGACCCAGTACTTC. It encodes CASQKGTSGEETQYF. This chain links TRBV2 with TRBJ2-5; TRBD2 matches 13 bases. CDR1 is SNHLY and CDR2 is FYNNEI in the germline V gene. The V gene end was trimmed by 8 bases and the J gene end by 3 bases; junction bases not matched to a gene: 6. The CDR3 spans 15 residues.

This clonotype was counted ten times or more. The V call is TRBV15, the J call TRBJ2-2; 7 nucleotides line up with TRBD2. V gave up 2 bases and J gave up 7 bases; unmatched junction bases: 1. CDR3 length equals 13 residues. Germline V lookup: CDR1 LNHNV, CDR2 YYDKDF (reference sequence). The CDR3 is CATSRLAVGELFF. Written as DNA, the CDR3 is TGTGCCACCAGCAGACTAGCGGTCGGGGAGCTGTTTTTT.

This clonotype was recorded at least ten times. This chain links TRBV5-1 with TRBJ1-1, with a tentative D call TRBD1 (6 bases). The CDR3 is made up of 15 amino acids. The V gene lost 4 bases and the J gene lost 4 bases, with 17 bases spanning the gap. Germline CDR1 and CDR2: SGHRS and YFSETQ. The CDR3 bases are TGCGCCAGCAGCCTAATGCAGGGGATTAGCACTGAAGCTTTCTTT. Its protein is CASSLMQGISTEAFF.